What follows is one T cell receptor beta chain and its context. This sample is part of a study of blood T cell repertoires in COVID-19. The wider study: PBMCs, B-cell-depleted T cells, or T cells provided the cDNA or gDNA that made up the material.

Original data processing: Estimation of nucleated cell counts was performed using reference gene primer amplification. Assay: immunoSEQ multiplex PCR; the TCRdb copy retains only in-frame clones and omits some. Clone size and V and J calls were adopted from that table, with D and trimming inferred from the DNA. The repertoire holds some 62,000 clones, with 88% as singletons. This receptor was identified in a human donor in a cohort sampled during active COVID-19. Sequencing input: peripheral blood.

In DNA form, the CDR3 reads TGCAGCGTTGTTTGGCCCCGCCGGGGGGGGAGAGCAGATACGCAGTATTTT. It codes for CSVVWPRRGGRADTQYF. The chain uses TRBV29-1 and TRBJ2-3; TRBD2 aligns across 8 bases. V lost 4 bases, J lost 4 bases, and 16 bases stayed unmatched. Germline lookup yields CDR1 SQVTM and CDR2 ANQGSEA. CDR3 size: 17 residues.